This T cell receptor beta chain came from a study of T cells in localized non-small cell lung cancer (TCRdb year 2020). Study-wide context: T cell repertoires of 200 to 300 early-stage NSCLC patients were analyzed, with tumors being compared against uninvolved tumor-adjacent lungs. Of the NSCLC patients, 129 were male and about a hundred were female, and the mean age was approximately 66 years. The cohort comprised around 250 treatment-naïve NSCLC patients with resected, localized lung tumors.

Only one count was recorded for this clone. Its antigen remains undetermined. No much larger clone is present one base from it, and per-base qualities are unavailable. Broader findings and caveats from the paper: Because the study design was exploratory, TCR variables were selected using unadjusted p-values without false-discovery rate correction. Because multi-region tumor sequencing was not performed, intratumor heterogeneity could not be ruled out. Of the top 100 tumor clones, a median of approximately 60 were detected in paired uninvolved adjacent lung; approximately 28 were also among that lung's top 100. Uninvolved tumor-adjacent lung showed the highest T cell clonality, higher than tumor, which suggests more focused antigenic responses in the uninvolved tumor-adjacent lung. Higher T cell density in blood was associated with longer overall survival, whereas higher clonality in adjacent lung was associated with shorter survival.

At diagnosis, tumor, uninvolved tumor-adjacent lung and peripheral blood were collected and then preserved as a mix of FFPE and fresh-frozen material. For TCR repertoire profiling, the blood samples were analyzed as peripheral blood mononuclear cells. At the junction V is shortened by 5 bases and J by 4 bases; bases outside the gene matches: 6. Sequences SGHTA (CDR1) and FQGNSA (CDR2) are obtained from the germline V gene. The CDR3 holds 15 amino acids from the cysteine to the phenylalanine. The DNA shown is the 45-base CDR3, in frame from base 1. TCR beta CDR3 regions were sequenced from DNA using the immunoSEQ Assay. Turning to the authors' computational methods: To compute T cell density, TCR beta template counts were normalized to usable DNA, which was estimated by amplifying housekeeping genes. Using the preseqR package, richness was estimated by extrapolating to 120,000 templates for tissue samples and 400,000 templates for PBMC samples. Clonality was defined as one minus Pielou's evenness. Differential abundance testing on productive amino-acid clonotypes, with a minimum total count of 5 and an alpha of 0.1, was used to identify tissue-enriched TCRs. The Jaccard Index and the Morisita Overlap Index were used to measure repertoire overlap between compartments. GLIPH grouped TCR beta CDR3s together with public tetramer-defined viral CDR3s, and a viral motif had to include at least three viral sequences and also show V-gene enrichment. TCRdb stores this immuneACCESS table with in-frame sequences only. Part of the clones is absent; in the studies checked, under half of the shortfall reflects unresolved V genes, and no reason is known for the rest. For V, J and clone size, that table is used; D and trimming come from the DNA. The sample table contains more than 25,000 clones; only one count was recorded for about 88% of them. 10% to 15% of the sample comes from the top ten.

The sequence derives from a female donor over 55 with stage III squamous cell lung carcinoma. The sequencing used peripheral blood, collected before any cancer treatment. The V and J segments used are TRBV7-2 and TRBJ1-3, with TRBD1 matching 9 junction bases. The sequenced DNA: TGTGCCAGCAGCGCGCGGACAGGGGACGGAAACACCATATATTTT. Its translation reads: CASSARTGDGNTIYF.